The rows below give T cell receptor beta chains drawn from one sample of a study of T cell changes during pregnancy in multiple sclerosis. Clones were sequenced by immunoSEQ multiplex PCR, and TCRdb holds only the in-frame ones, with some missing. This sample has some 81,000 clones, with about 93% found just once. The source was peripheral blood, collected after pregnancy. Source of these receptors: a female donor in good health, enrolled as a control in a pregnancy study. CDR3s include the opening cysteine and the closing phenylalanine or tryptophan. The D gene is left open where the match is weak. Rows give clone size only sometimes, using once, few, many, or a class for an expanded clone.

size: .
D: .
V: TRBV7-6
J: TRBJ2-7
DNA: TGTGCCAGCAGCTTAGATGGGGGCAAGCAGTACTTC
CDR3: CASSLDGGKQYF

size: .
D: .
V: TRBV7-8
J: TRBJ1-1
DNA: TGTGCCAGCAGCTCCCCCTCTATGGGGGGGGGAGCTTTCTTT
CDR3: CASSSPSMGGGAFF

size: once
D: .
V: TRBV10-1
J: TRBJ1-2
DNA: TGCGCCAGCAGTGAGTCTTCCTCGAGGGGAGGGGCGGTAAACTATGGCTACACCTTC
CDR3: CASSESSSRGGAVNYGYTF

size: .
D: .
V: TRBV2
J: TRBJ1-4
DNA: TGTGCCAGCAGAGGGGTTTTCGGTAATGAAAAACTGTTTTTT
CDR3: CASRGVFGNEKLFF

size: .
D: TRBD2
V: TRBV14
J: TRBJ2-2
DNA: TGTGCCAGCAGCCCCGTGGCGGGAGTGAGCACCGGGGAGCTGTTTTTT
CDR3: CASSPVAGVSTGELFF

size: .
D: .
V: TRBV6-6
J: TRBJ2-7
DNA: TGTGTCGCTGGACTGAGCTACGAGCAGTACTTC
CDR3: CVAGLSYEQYF

size: .
D: TRBD2
V: TRBV9
J: TRBJ2-5
DNA: TGTGCCAGCAGCGTAGGGACACAGCGGGGCCAAGAGACCCAGTACTTC
CDR3: CASSVGTQRGQETQYF

size: .
D: TRBD1
V: TRBV28
J: TRBJ1-3
DNA: TGTGCCAGCAGTCCGGACAGGGGGACGGGAAACACCATATATTTT
CDR3: CASSPDRGTGNTIYF

size: .
D: .
V: TRBV25-1
J: TRBJ1-5
DNA: TGTGCCAGCAGTGAATTGGGCTACAATCAGCCCCAGCATTTT
CDR3: CASSELGYNQPQHF

size: .
D: TRBD1
V: TRBV2
J: TRBJ1-5
DNA: TGTGCCAGCCAGGGACAGTCGAAATATAGCAATCAGCCCCAGCATTTT
CDR3: CASQGQSKYSNQPQHF

size: once
D: .
V: TRBV7-8
J: TRBJ1-5
DNA: TGTGCCAGCAGCCTATGGACAGAGGGTCAGCCCCAGCATTTT
CDR3: CASSLWTEGQPQHF

size: once
D: .
V: TRBV19
J: TRBJ2-1
DNA: TGTGCCAGTATCGCGGGGGCCCCGGGGTACAATGAGCAGTTCTTC
CDR3: CASIAGAPGYNEQFF

size: once
D: TRBD2
V: TRBV7-3
J: TRBJ2-1
DNA: TGTGCCAGCAGCACCTTAGCGGGAGTGTCAAATGAGCAGTTCTTC
CDR3: CASSTLAGVSNEQFF

size: .
D: TRBD2
V: TRBV2
J: TRBJ2-5
DNA: TGTGCCAGCAGTGAGATGGGGGGAGGGTCAGAGACCCAGTACTTC
CDR3: CASSEMGGGSETQYF

size: .
D: .
V: TRBV14
J: TRBJ2-6
DNA: TGTGCCAGCAGGGCCTCGACTGGGGCCAACGTCCTGACTTTC
CDR3: CASRASTGANVLTF

size: .
D: .
V: TRBV28
J: TRBJ1-1
DNA: TGTGCCAGCAGTTTATTATCTAAGGGGTCAGGGAACACTGAAGCTTTCTTT
CDR3: CASSLLSKGSGNTEAFF

size: .
D: TRBD1
V: TRBV18
J: TRBJ1-6
DNA: TGTGCCAGCTCACCAGGGTTCAATGTGGGACAGACTAATTCACCCCTCCACTTT
CDR3: CASSPGFNVGQTNSPLHF

size: .
D: TRBD2
V: TRBV7-9
J: TRBJ2-5
DNA: TGTGCCAGCAGCCCAAGACTAGCGGACCAAGAGACCCAGTACTTC
CDR3: CASSPRLADQETQYF

size: .
D: TRBD1
V: TRBV13
J: TRBJ2-7
DNA: TGTGCCAGCAGCTTGGGGCAGGGGGCGCGCGAGCAGTACTTC
CDR3: CASSLGQGAREQYF

size: .
D: .
V: TRBV6-5
J: TRBJ1-1
DNA: TGTGCCAGCAGTTACTCGATAGTTGTCGGGAGGTCAGCTTTCTTT
CDR3: CASSYSIVVGRSAFF

size: .
D: .
V: TRBV27
J: TRBJ1-1
DNA: TGTGCCACCCGGCCCGGGGGTGGGAGCACTGAAGCTTTCTTT
CDR3: CATRPGGGSTEAFF

size: .
D: .
V: TRBV28
J: TRBJ1-2
DNA: TGTGCCAGCAGTTTAAGACAGGAGTATGGCTACACCTTC
CDR3: CASSLRQEYGYTF

size: .
D: TRBD1
V: TRBV2
J: TRBJ2-1
DNA: TGTGCCAGCACCCCGGGACAGGGCAATGAGCAGTTCTTC
CDR3: CASTPGQGNEQFF

size: .
D: .
V: TRBV27
J: TRBJ2-7
DNA: TGTGCCAGCAGTTTACGTGGGGGCACCCTCTACGAGCAGTACTTC
CDR3: CASSLRGGTLYEQYF

size: .
D: TRBD1
V: TRBV30
J: TRBJ1-1
DNA: TGTGCCTGGAGTTTAGGGACAGCTAACACTGAAGCTTTCTTT
CDR3: CAWSLGTANTEAFF

size: .
D: .
V: TRBV21-1
J: TRBJ1-1
DNA: TGTGCCAGCAGCAAAGGTGGGGGACAGGGGAAAACTGAAGCTTTCTTT
CDR3: CASSKGGGQGKTEAFF

size: .
D: .
V: TRBV7-9
J: TRBJ1-1
DNA: TGTGCCAGCAGCTCCTGGGTGGGGCGGAACACTGAAGCTTTCTTT
CDR3: CASSSWVGRNTEAFF

size: .
D: TRBD2
V: TRBV15
J: TRBJ2-5
DNA: TGTGCCACCAGCACACTGGGACTAGACGTGGAGACCCAGTACTTC
CDR3: CATSTLGLDVETQYF

size: .
D: TRBD2
V: TRBV29-1
J: TRBJ2-3
DNA: TGCAGCGTTGTACTAGCGGGGGTAGATACGCAGTATTTT
CDR3: CSVVLAGVDTQYF